This is a list of T cell receptor beta chains from one sample in a study of T cell responses to AZD1222 COVID-19 vaccine. Method: immunoSEQ multiplex PCR; TCRdb's copy keeps in-frame clones and lacks some. The sample yields roughly 110,000 clones, 80% to 90% seen once. Source: peripheral blood, taken on day 0 of AZD1222 vaccination. These receptors all come from an adult in good health. Each CDR3 is given with its conserved first and last residue. A D gene is named only where the DNA matches it firmly. Expanded clones are given a class, and other clones once, few, many or no size at all.

v_call: TRBV27
d_call: -
clone_size: few
cdr3_length: 13
j_call: TRBJ2-7
cdr3_aa: CASSNLPVYEQYF
cdr3_nt: TGTGCCAGCTCAAACCTACCAGTCTACGAGCAGTACTTC

v_call: TRBV19
d_call: -
clone_size: -
cdr3_length: 15
j_call: TRBJ1-3
cdr3_aa: CASRRAREGRNTIYF
cdr3_nt: TGTGCCAGCCGCAGGGCACGGGAGGGTAGAAACACCATATATTTT

v_call: TRBV21-1
d_call: -
clone_size: -
cdr3_length: 16
j_call: TRBJ2-2
cdr3_aa: CASSTYGQGGTGELFF
cdr3_nt: TGTGCCAGCAGCACCTACGGACAGGGGGGCACCGGGGAGCTGTTTTTT

v_call: TRBV28
d_call: TRBD2
clone_size: few
cdr3_length: 14
j_call: TRBJ2-7
cdr3_aa: CATQGLAQSYEQYF
cdr3_nt: TGTGCCACCCAGGGACTAGCGCAATCCTACGAGCAGTACTTC

v_call: TRBV7-9
d_call: -
clone_size: -
cdr3_length: 13
j_call: TRBJ1-2
cdr3_aa: CASSFFRPYGYTF
cdr3_nt: TGTGCCAGCAGCTTTTTCAGGCCCTATGGCTACACCTTC

v_call: TRBV9
d_call: -
clone_size: -
cdr3_length: 13
j_call: TRBJ2-2
cdr3_aa: CASSSHNTGELFF
cdr3_nt: TGTGCCAGCAGCTCCCACAACACCGGGGAGCTGTTTTTT

v_call: TRBV4-2
d_call: TRBD1
clone_size: -
cdr3_length: 16
j_call: TRBJ1-5
cdr3_aa: CASSPRDSNSNQPQHF
cdr3_nt: TGTGCCAGCAGCCCCCGGGACAGCAATAGCAATCAGCCCCAGCATTTT

v_call: TRBV18
d_call: -
clone_size: -
cdr3_length: 15
j_call: TRBJ2-7
cdr3_aa: CASSPPLGGGDEQYF
cdr3_nt: TGTGCCAGCTCACCACCTTTGGGCGGTGGTGACGAGCAGTACTTC

v_call: TRBV5-4
d_call: -
clone_size: once
cdr3_length: 14
j_call: TRBJ1-2
cdr3_aa: CASSLARSFYGYTF
cdr3_nt: TGTGCCAGCAGCTTGGCCAGATCCTTTTATGGCTACACCTTC

v_call: TRBV6-2/TRBV6-3
d_call: -
clone_size: -
cdr3_length: 13
j_call: TRBJ2-2
cdr3_aa: CASSLTNTGELFF
cdr3_nt: TGTGCCAGCAGTCTCACGAACACCGGGGAGCTGTTTTTT

v_call: TRBV9
d_call: TRBD1
clone_size: -
cdr3_length: 16
j_call: TRBJ2-2
cdr3_aa: CASSINPGQQFVELFF
cdr3_nt: TGTGCCAGCAGCATTAACCCGGGACAGCAATTTGTGGAGCTGTTTTTT

v_call: TRBV27
d_call: TRBD1
clone_size: -
cdr3_length: 19
j_call: TRBJ2-1
cdr3_aa: CASGTSPTWTGLNYNEQFF
cdr3_nt: TGTGCCAGCGGCACGTCCCCCACCTGGACAGGGTTAAACTACAATGAGCAGTTCTTC

v_call: TRBV5-3
d_call: -
clone_size: -
cdr3_length: 12
j_call: TRBJ2-3
cdr3_aa: CARSPSTDTQYF
cdr3_nt: TGTGCCAGAAGCCCTAGCACAGATACGCAGTATTTT

v_call: TRBV30
d_call: -
clone_size: -
cdr3_length: 12
j_call: TRBJ1-4
cdr3_aa: CAWRSGWEKLFF
cdr3_nt: TGTGCCTGGAGATCAGGATGGGAAAAACTGTTTTTT

v_call: TRBV6-5
d_call: -
clone_size: -
cdr3_length: 15
j_call: TRBJ1-6
cdr3_aa: CASRGSSSYNSPLHF
cdr3_nt: TGTGCCAGCAGGGGATCAAGCTCCTATAATTCACCCCTCCACTTT

v_call: TRBV27
d_call: TRBD2
clone_size: -
cdr3_length: 15
j_call: TRBJ2-3
cdr3_aa: CASSFSGLGTDTQYF
cdr3_nt: TGTGCCAGCAGTTTTAGCGGGTTGGGGACAGATACGCAGTATTTT

v_call: TRBV28
d_call: TRBD1
clone_size: -
cdr3_length: 14
j_call: TRBJ1-6
cdr3_aa: CASRDRGGGSPLHF
cdr3_nt: TGTGCCAGCAGGGACAGGGGAGGAGGTTCACCCCTCCACTTT

v_call: TRBV11-2
d_call: TRBD2
clone_size: few
cdr3_length: 18
j_call: TRBJ2-5
cdr3_aa: CASSLVGTSGRAGETQYF
cdr3_nt: TGTGCCAGCAGCTTAGTAGGGACTAGCGGGAGGGCCGGAGAGACCCAGTACTTC

v_call: TRBV10-3
d_call: TRBD1
clone_size: -
cdr3_length: 15
j_call: TRBJ2-1
cdr3_aa: CAISAMTGSGNEQFF
cdr3_nt: TGTGCCATCAGTGCAATGACAGGGTCGGGCAATGAGCAGTTCTTC